Here is one T cell receptor beta chain with its context. Original analysis: It was from reference gene primer amplification that nucleated cell counts were estimated. Data came from immunoSEQ multiplex PCR; TCRdb stores just in-frame clones and leaves some out. The D gene and trimming were derived from the DNA, and the V and J assignments and clone size from that table. Of fewer than 50,000 clones listed, around 84% are singletons. This specimen belongs to a study of blood T cell repertoires in COVID-19. About the study: COVID-19 samples from acute and convalescent phases originated in the United States, Italy and Spain.

CDR1 is LNHDA and CDR2 is SQIVND in the germline V gene (reference sequence). V gave up 3 bases and J gave up 4 bases, with 9 bases separating them. The CDR3 spans 13 residues. The sample consisted of peripheral blood. The J gene is TRBJ1-2, the V gene TRBV19; TRBD1 might be the D (6 bases). This clonotype was obtained from a human donor in a cohort sampled during active COVID-19. Here the CDR3 DNA reads TGTGCCAGTAGTATGGGACAAATCTATGGCTACACCTTC. The encoded protein is CASSMGQIYGYTF.